The sequence of this T cell receptor beta chain was determined in a study of control samples from healthy donors and cancer patients. The repertoire was sequenced with immunoSEQ multiplex PCR; TCRdb's copy has only in-frame clones and lacks some. The sample holds roughly 63,000 clones, more than 90% seen once. The CDR3 consists of 15 residues. With 3 bases removed from V and 6 bases from J, the gap between germline ends came to 16 bases. CDR1 and CDR2 (germline): SGHDT, YYEEEE. This TCR was sampled from a man aged 40-50 years with colorectal cancer. This sequence joins TRBV5-6 and TRBJ1-5, with D possibly being TRBD1 (5 bases). The sequenced sample consisted of PBMCs. CDR3 protein: CASSSRAGVGQPQHF. The CDR3 DNA is TGTGCCAGCAGCTCTCGGGCGGGGGTCGGTCAGCCCCAGCATTTT. The whole variable domain, filled in from reference TRBV5-6 and TRBJ1-5, reads DAGVTQSPTHLIKTRGQQVTLRCSPKSGHDTVSWYQQALGQGPQFIFQYYEEEERQRGNFPDRFSGHQFPNYSSELNVNALLLGDSALYLCASSSRAGVGQPQHFGDGTRLSIL.